This record covers a single T cell receptor (beta chain). This specimen belongs to a study of blood T cell repertoires in COVID-19. Study overall: Samples representing acute and convalescent COVID-19 were sourced from the United States, Italy and Spain.

The CDR3 covers 13 residues. V lost 7 bases and J lost 1, with 9 bases in between. Germline CDR1 and CDR2: LNHDA and SQIVND (reference sequence). As handled by the study authors: By means of reference gene primer amplification, nucleated cell counts were estimated. This table comes from immunoSEQ multiplex PCR, and its TCRdb copy is limited to in-frame clones, with some not included. The V and J calls and clone size were taken over from that table, and D and trimming were inferred from the DNA. Found here are about 50,000 clones, over 75% of them singletons; the top ten hold 5.9%. The chain combines TRBV19 with TRBJ2-3; possibly TRBD2 for D (5 bases). Sequencing used peripheral blood. This receptor was obtained from a woman in her fifties or sixties with acute or convalescent COVID-19. CDR3 amino acids: CASKGVGTDTQYF. Written as DNA, the CDR3 is TGTGCCAGTAAGGGAGTTGGCACAGATACGCAGTATTTT.